This T cell receptor beta chain derives from a study of blood T cells in healthy people across ages. Remarks on this clonotype: Its target is unknown. A clone one base away is much larger, so this may be a read error.

Study observations and caveats: The long-lived group displayed more naive CD4+ cells, plus higher diversity, than the aged donors did.

Total RNA, at least 5.5 micrograms per sample, came from PBMCs. A J-beta primer mix and a sample-barcoded 5' primer were used in a second PCR of roughly 7 to 12 cycles. Tagging of each cDNA molecule was performed by a template-switch adaptor with 12 random nucleotides. TCRdb reprocessed the 5' RACE reads with MiXCR, giving one entry per CDR3 protein. The data show roughly 900,000 distinct CDR3 sequences, around 30% seen once. Trimming removed 6 bases from V and 10 bases from J; junction bases left unmatched: 8. CDR3 size: 14 residues. Material for sequencing was blood. The chain has TRBV12-3 or TRBV12-4 and TRBJ1-6; 8 bases are a match to TRBD1. The TCR originated in a woman older than 75 in good health. The CDR3 DNA sequence: TGTGCCAGCAGGCGGACAGGGTTGCGCTCACCCCTCCACTTT. It translates to CASRRTGLRSPLHF.